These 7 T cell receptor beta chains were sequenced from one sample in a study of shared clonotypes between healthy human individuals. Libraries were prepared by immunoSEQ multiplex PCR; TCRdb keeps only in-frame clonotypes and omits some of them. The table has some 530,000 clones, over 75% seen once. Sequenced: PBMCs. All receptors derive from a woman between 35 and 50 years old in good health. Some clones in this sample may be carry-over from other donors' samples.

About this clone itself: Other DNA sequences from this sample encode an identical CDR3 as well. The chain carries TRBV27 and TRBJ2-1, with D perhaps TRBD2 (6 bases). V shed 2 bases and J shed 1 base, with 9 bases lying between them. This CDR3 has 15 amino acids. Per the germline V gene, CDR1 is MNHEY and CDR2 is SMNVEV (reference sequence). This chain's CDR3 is CASSLGRGSYNEQFF. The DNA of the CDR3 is TGTGCCAGCAGTTTAGGGCGGGGTTCCTACAATGAGCAGTTCTTC.

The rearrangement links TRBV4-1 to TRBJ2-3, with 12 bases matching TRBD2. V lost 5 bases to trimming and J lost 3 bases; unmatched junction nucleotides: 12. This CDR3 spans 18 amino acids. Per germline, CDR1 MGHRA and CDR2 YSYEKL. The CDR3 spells CASSFVGLAGGQTDTQYF. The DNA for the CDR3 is TGCGCCAGCAGCTTCGTCGGGCTAGCGGGAGGGCAAACAGATACGCAGTATTTT.

The CDR3 DNA follows: TGTGCCAGCAGTCCTCTAGCGGGGGAGACCCAGTACTTC. Translation: CASSPLAGETQYF. The J gene is TRBJ2-5, the V gene TRBV2; 9 positions agree with TRBD2. Germline V gene data show CDR1 as SNHLY and CDR2 as FYNNEI. The CDR3 has 13 residues. The ends lost 5 bases at V and 5 bases at J; junction bases unmatched: 3.

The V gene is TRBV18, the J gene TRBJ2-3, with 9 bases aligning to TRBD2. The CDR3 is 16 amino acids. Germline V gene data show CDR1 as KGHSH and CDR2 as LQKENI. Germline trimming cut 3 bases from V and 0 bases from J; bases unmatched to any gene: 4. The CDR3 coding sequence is TGTGCCAGCTCACCGCGGACTAGCGAGAGCACAGATACGCAGTATTTT. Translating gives CASSPRTSESTDTQYF.

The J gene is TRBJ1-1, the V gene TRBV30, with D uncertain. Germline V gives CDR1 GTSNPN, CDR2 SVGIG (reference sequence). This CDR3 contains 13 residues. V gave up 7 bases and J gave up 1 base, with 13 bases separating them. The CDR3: CASAQDGNTEAFF. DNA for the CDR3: TGTGCCTCAGCACAAGACGGGAACACTGAAGCTTTCTTT. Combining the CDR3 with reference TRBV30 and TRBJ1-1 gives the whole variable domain SQTIHQWPATLVQPVGSPLSLECTVEGTSNPNLYWYRQAAGRGLQLLFYSVGIGQISSEVPQNLSASRPQDRQFILSSKKLLLSDSGFYLCASAQDGNTEAFFGQGTRLTVV.

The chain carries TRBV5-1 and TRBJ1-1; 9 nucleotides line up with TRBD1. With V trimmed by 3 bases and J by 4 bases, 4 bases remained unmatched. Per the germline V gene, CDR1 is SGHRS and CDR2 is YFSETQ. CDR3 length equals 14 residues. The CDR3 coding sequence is TGCGCCAGCAGCTCACAGGGGGCAGGCACTGAAGCTTTCTTT. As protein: CASSSQGAGTEAFF.

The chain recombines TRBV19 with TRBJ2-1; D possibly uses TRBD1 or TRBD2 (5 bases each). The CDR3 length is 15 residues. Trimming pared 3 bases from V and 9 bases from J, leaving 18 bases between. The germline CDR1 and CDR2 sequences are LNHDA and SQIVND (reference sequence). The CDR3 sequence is CASSIGGGISVEQFF. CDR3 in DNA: TGTGCCAGTAGTATTGGGGGTGGCATATCGGTTGAGCAGTTCTTC.